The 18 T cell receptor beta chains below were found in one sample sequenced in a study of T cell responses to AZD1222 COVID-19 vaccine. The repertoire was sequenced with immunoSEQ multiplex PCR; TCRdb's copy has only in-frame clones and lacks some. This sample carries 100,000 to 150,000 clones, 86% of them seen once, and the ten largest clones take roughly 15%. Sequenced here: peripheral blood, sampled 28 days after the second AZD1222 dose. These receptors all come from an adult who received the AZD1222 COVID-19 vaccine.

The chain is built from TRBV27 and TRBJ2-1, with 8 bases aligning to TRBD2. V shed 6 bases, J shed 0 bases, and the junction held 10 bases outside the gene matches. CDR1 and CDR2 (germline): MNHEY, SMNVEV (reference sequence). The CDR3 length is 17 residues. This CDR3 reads CASRPTSGASSYNEQFF. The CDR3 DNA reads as TGTGCCAGCAGGCCAACTAGCGGTGCTAGCTCCTACAATGAGCAGTTCTTC.

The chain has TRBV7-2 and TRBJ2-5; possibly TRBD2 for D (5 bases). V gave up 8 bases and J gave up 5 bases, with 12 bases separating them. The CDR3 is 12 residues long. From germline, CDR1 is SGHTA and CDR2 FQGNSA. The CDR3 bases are TGTGCCAGCGCCCCGGGGTCGGAGACCCAGTACTTC. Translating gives CASAPGSETQYF.

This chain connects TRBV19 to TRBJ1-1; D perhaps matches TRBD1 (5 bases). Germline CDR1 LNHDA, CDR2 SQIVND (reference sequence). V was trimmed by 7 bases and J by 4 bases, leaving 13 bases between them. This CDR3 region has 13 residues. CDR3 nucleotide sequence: TGTGCCAGTACTTTGACAGACCCCACTGAAGCTTTCTTT. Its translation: CASTLTDPTEAFF. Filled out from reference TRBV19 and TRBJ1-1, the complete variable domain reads DGGITQSPKYLFRKEGQNVTLSCEQNLNHDAMYWYRQDPGQGLRLIYYSQIVNDFQKGDIAEGYSVSREKKESFPLTVTSAQKNPTAFYLCASTLTDPTEAFFGQGTRLTVV.

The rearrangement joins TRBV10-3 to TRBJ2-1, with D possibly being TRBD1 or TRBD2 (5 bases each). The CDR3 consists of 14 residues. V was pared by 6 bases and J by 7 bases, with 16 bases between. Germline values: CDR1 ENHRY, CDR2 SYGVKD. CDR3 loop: CAISGAPGANEQFF. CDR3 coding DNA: TGTGCCATCAGCGGGGCCCCGGGTGCGAATGAGCAGTTCTTC.

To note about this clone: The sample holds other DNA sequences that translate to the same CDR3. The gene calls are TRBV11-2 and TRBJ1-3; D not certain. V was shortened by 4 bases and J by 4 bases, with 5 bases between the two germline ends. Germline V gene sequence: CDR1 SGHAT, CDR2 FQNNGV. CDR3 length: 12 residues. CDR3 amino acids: CASSSEGNTIYF. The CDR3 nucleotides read TGTGCCAGCAGCTCAGAAGGAAACACCATATATTTT. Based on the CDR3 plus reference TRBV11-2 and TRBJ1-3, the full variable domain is EAGVAQSPRYKIIEKRQSVAFWCNPISGHATLYWYQQILGQGPKLLIQFQNNGVVDDSQLPKDRFSAERLKGVDSTLKIQPAKLEDSAVYLCASSSEGNTIYFGEGSWLTVV.

The CDR3, as DNA: TGCGCCAGCAGCGAGGGGGTTGTACCCTATGGCTACACCTTC. Protein sequence: CASSEGVVPYGYTF. This sequence joins TRBV5-1 and TRBJ1-2; TRBD1 is a possible D gene (6 bases). The V end was cut by 4 bases, the J end by 4 bases, with 14 bases between. This CDR3 comprises 14 residues. CDR1 and CDR2 (germline): SGHRS, YFSETQ.

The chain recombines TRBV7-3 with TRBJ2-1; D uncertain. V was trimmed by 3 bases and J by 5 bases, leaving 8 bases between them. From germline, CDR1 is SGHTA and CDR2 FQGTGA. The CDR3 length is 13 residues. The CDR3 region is CASSLATNNEQFF. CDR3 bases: TGTGCCAGCAGCTTGGCCACTAACAATGAGCAGTTCTTC.

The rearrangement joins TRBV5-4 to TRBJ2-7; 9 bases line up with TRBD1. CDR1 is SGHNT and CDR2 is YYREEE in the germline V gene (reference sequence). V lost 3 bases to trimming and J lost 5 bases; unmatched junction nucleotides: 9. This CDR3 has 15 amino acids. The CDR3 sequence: CASSSPGTGIDEQYF. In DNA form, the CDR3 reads TGTGCCAGCAGCTCTCCCGGGACAGGGATCGACGAGCAGTACTTC.

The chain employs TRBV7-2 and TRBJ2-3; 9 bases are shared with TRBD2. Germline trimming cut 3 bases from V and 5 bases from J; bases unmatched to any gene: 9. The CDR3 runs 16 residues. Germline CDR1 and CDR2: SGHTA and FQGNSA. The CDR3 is CASSFQLGRGGDTQYF. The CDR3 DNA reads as TGTGCCAGCAGCTTTCAACTAGGGCGGGGGGGAGATACGCAGTATTTT. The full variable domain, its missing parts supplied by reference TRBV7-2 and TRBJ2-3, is GAGVSQSPSNKVTEKGKDVELRCDPISGHTALYWYRQSLGQGLEFLIYFQGNSAPDKSGLPSDRFSAERTGGSVSTLTIQRTQQEDSAVYLCASSFQLGRGGDTQYFGPGTRLTVL.

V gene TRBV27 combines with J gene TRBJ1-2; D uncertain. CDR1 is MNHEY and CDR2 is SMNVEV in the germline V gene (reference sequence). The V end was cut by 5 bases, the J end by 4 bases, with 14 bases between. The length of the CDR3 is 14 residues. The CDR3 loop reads CASSPSGGVYGYTF. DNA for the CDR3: TGTGCCAGCAGTCCCTCCGGCGGAGTCTATGGCTACACCTTC.

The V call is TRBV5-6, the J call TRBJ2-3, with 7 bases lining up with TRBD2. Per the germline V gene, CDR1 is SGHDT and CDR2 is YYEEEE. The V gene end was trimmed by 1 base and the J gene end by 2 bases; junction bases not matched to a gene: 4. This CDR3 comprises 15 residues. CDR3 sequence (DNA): TGTGCCAGCAGCTTGATCGAGCGGGACACAGATACGCAGTATTTT. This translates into CASSLIERDTDTQYF.

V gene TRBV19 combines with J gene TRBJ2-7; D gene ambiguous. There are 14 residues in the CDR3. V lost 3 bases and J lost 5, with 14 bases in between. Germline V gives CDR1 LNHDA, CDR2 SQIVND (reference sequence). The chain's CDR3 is CASSISGIGHEQYF. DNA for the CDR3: TGTGCCAGTAGTATCTCTGGAATCGGCCACGAGCAGTACTTC.

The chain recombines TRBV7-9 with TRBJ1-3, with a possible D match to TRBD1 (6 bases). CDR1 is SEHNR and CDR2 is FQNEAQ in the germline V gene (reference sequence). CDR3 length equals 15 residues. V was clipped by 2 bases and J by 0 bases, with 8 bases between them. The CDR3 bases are TGTGCCAGCAGCTTATCAGGGGCCTCTGGAAACACCATATATTTT. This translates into CASSLSGASGNTIYF.

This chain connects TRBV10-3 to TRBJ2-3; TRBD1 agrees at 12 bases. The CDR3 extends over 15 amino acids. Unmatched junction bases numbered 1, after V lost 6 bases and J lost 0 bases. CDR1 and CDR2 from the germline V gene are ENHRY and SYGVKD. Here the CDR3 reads CAIRGQGASTDTQYF. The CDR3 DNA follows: TGTGCCATCAGGGGACAGGGGGCCAGCACAGATACGCAGTATTTT.

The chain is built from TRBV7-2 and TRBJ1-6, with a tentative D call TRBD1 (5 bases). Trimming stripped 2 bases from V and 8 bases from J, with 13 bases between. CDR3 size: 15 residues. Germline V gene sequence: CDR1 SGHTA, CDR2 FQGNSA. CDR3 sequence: CASSLFGGRDSPLHF. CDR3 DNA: TGTGCCAGCAGCTTATTTGGGGGAAGGGATTCACCCCTCCACTTT.

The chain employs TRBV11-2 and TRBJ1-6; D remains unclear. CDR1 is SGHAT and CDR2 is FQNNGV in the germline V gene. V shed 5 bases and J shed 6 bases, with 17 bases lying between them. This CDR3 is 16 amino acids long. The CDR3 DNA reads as TGTGCCAGCAGCGGTTACGGTGGGGTTCGTAATTCACCCCTCCACTTT. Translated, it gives CASSGYGGVRNSPLHF.

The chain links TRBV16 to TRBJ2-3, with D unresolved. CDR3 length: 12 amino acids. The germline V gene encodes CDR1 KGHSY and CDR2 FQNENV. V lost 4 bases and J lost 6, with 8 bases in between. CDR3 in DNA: TGTGCCAGCAGCCTTCGTACGGATACGCAGTATTTT. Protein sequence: CASSLRTDTQYF.

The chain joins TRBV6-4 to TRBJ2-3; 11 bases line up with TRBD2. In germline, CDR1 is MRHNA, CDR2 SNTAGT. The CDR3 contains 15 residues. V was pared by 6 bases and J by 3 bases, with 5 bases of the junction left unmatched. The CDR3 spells CASSPRTSGTDTQYF. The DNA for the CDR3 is TGTGCCAGCAGCCCCAGGACTAGCGGGACAGATACGCAGTATTTT.